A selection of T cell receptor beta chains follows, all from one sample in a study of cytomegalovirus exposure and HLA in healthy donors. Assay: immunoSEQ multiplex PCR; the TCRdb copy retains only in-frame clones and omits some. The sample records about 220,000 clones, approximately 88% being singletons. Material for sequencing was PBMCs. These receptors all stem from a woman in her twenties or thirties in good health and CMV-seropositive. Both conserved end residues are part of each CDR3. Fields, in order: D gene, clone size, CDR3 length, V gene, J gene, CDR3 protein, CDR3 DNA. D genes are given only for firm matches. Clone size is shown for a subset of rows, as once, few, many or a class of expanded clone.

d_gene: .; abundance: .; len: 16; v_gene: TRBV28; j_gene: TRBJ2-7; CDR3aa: CASSFDLRSQSYEQYF; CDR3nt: TGTGCCAGCAGTTTCGACCTTAGGAGTCAGTCCTACGAGCAGTACTTC
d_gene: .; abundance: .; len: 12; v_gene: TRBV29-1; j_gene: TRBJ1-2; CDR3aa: CSGGGENYGYTF; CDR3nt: TGCAGCGGGGGGGGCGAAAACTATGGCTACACCTTC
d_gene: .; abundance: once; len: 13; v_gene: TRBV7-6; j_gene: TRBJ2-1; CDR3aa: CASSTSRRGEQFF; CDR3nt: TGTGCCAGCAGCACGTCCCGGAGGGGTGAGCAGTTCTTC
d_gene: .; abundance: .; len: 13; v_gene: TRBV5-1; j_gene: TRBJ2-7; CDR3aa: CASSLAQGGEQYF; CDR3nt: TGCGCCAGCAGCTTGGCACAGGGAGGGGAGCAGTACTTC
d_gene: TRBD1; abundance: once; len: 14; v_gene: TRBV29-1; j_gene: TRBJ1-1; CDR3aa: CSVKVGTANTEAFF; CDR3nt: TGCAGCGTTAAAGTCGGGACAGCCAACACTGAAGCTTTCTTT
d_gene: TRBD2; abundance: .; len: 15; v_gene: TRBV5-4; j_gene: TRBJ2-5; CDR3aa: CASSLRLAGQETQYF; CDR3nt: TGTGCCAGCAGCTTGCGACTAGCGGGACAAGAGACCCAGTACTTC
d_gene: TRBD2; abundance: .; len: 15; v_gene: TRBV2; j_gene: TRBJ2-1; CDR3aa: CASKVSGSSYNEQFF; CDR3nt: TGTGCCAGCAAAGTTAGCGGGAGCTCCTACAATGAGCAGTTCTTC
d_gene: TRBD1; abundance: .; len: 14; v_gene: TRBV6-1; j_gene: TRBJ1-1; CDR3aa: CASGGQFMNTEAFF; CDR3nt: TGTGCCAGCGGGGGACAGTTCATGAACACTGAAGCTTTCTTT
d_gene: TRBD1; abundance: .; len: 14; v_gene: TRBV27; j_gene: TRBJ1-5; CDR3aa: CASSSRTGSQPQHF; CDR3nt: TGTGCCAGCAGTTCCCGGACAGGGAGTCAGCCCCAGCATTTT
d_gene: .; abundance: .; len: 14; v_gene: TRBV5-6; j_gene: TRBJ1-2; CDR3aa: CASSLATASYGYTF; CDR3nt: TGTGCCAGCAGCTTGGCCACAGCCTCCTATGGCTACACCTTC
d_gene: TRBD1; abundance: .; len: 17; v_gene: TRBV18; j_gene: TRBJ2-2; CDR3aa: CASSPTSGTATGGELFF; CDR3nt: TGTGCCAGCTCACCAACCTCCGGGACAGCAACGGGCGGGGAGCTGTTTTTT
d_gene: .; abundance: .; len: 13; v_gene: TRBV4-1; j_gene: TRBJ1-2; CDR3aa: CASSQIEGLGYTF; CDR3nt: TGCGCCAGCAGCCAAATTGAGGGACTTGGCTACACCTTC
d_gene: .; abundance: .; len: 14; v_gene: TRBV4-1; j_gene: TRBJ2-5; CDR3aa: CASSRGEGTETQYF; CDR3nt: TGCGCCAGCAGCCGAGGAGAGGGAACGGAGACCCAGTACTTC
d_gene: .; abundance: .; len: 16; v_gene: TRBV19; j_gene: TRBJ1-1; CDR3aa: CASSIDQKGLNTEAFF; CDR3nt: TGTGCCAGTAGTATAGATCAGAAAGGGTTGAACACTGAAGCTTTCTTT
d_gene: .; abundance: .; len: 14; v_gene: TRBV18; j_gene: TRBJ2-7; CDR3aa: CASSPLDYAYEQYF; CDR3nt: TGTGCCAGCTCACCACTGGACTATGCCTACGAGCAGTACTTC
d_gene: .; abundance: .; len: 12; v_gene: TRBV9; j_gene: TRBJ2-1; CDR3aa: CASSVGNNEQFF; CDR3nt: TGTGCCAGCAGCGTAGGAAACAATGAGCAGTTCTTC
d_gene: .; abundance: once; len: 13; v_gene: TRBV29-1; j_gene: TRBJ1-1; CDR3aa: CSVADTVNTEAFF; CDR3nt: TGCAGCGTGGCGGACACCGTGAACACTGAAGCTTTCTTT
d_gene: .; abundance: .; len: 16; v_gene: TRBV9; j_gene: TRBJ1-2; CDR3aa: CASSVGGIKANYGYTF; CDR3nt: TGTGCCAGCAGCGTAGGAGGGATCAAAGCTAACTATGGCTACACCTTC
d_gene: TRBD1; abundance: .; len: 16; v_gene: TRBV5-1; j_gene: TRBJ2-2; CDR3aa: CASSLDRGINTGELFF; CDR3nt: TGCGCCAGCAGCTTGGACAGGGGTATTAACACCGGGGAGCTGTTTTTT
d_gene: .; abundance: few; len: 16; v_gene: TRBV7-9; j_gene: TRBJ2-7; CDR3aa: CASSLLGGGTSYEQYF; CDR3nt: TGTGCCAGCAGCTTACTCGGGGGAGGAACCTCCTACGAGCAGTACTTC
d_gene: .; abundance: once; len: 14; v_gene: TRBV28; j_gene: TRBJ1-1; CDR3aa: CASIQQGRETEAFF; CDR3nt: TGTGCCAGCATTCAACAGGGTCGGGAGACTGAAGCTTTCTTT
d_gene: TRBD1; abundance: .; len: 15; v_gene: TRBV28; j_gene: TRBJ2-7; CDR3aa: CASSLSSRGLNEQYF; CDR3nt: TGTGCCAGCAGTTTATCCTCCAGGGGGTTGAACGAGCAGTACTTC
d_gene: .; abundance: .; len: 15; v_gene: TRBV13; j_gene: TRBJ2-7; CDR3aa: CASSLGPSDSYEQYF; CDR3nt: TGTGCCAGCAGCTTAGGTCCTAGCGACTCATACGAGCAGTACTTC
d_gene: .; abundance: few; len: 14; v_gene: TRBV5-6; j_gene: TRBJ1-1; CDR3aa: CASSWGPRNTEAFF; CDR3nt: TGTGCCAGCAGCTGGGGCCCGAGGAACACTGAAGCTTTCTTT
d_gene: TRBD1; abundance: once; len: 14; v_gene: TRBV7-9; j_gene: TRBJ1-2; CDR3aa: CASSPIGQGDGYTF; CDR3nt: TGTGCCAGCAGCCCAATCGGCCAGGGGGATGGCTACACCTTC
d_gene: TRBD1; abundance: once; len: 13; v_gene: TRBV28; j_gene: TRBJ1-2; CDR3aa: CASRRQGNYGYTF; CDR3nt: TGTGCCAGCAGACGACAGGGGAACTATGGCTACACCTTC
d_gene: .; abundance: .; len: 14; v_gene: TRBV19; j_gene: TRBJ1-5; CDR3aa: CASRRGEGPLPQHF; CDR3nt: TGTGCCAGTAGGAGGGGGGAGGGGCCCCTGCCCCAGCATTTT
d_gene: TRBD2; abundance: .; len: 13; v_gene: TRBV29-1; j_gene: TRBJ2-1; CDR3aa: CSAEGLTYNEQFF; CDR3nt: TGCAGCGCTGAGGGACTAACCTACAATGAGCAGTTCTTC
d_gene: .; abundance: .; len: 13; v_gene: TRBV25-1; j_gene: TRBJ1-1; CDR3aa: CASSEDSTGGAFF; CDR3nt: TGTGCCAGCAGTGAAGACTCCACAGGTGGGGCTTTCTTT
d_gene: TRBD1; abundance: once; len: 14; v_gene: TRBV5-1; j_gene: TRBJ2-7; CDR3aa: CASSGDRDYYEQYF; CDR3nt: TGCGCCAGCAGCGGGGACAGAGACTACTACGAGCAGTACTTC
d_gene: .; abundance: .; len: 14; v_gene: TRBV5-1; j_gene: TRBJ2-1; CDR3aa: CASSRSGSYNEQFF; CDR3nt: TGCGCCAGCAGTCGGTCGGGGTCATACAATGAGCAGTTCTTC
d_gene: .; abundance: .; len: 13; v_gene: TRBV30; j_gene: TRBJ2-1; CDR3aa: CAWRREAIVEQFF; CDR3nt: TGTGCCTGGAGAAGGGAAGCAATCGTTGAGCAGTTCTTC
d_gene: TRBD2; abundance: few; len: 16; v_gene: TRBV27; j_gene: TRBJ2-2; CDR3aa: CASTPGLARNTGELFF; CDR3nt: TGTGCCAGCACCCCCGGACTAGCTAGAAACACCGGGGAGCTGTTTTTT
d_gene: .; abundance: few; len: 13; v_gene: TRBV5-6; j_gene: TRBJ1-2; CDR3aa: CASSLVQPYGYTF; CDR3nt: TGTGCCAGCAGCTTAGTACAGCCCTATGGCTACACCTTC
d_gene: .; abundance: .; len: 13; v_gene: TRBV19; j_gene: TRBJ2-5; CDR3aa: CASSILNQETQYF; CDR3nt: TGTGCCAGTAGTATTTTAAACCAAGAGACCCAGTACTTC
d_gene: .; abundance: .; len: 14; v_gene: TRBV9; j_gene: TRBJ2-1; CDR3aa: CASSVQSSYNEQFF; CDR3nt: TGTGCCAGCAGCGTCCAGAGCTCCTACAATGAGCAGTTCTTC
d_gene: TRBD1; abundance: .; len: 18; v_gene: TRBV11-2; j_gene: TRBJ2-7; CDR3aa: CASSLGWALTGDSYEQYF; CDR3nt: TGTGCCAGCAGCTTAGGTTGGGCCTTGACAGGGGACTCCTACGAGCAGTACTTC
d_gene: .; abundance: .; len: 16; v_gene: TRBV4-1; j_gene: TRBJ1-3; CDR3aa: CASSQPGLSSGNTIYF; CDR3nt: TGCGCCAGCAGCCAGCCGGGGCTTAGCTCTGGAAACACCATATATTTT
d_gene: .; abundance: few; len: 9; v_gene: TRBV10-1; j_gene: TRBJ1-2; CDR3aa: CASGHGYTF; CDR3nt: TGCGCCAGTGGTCATGGCTACACCTTC
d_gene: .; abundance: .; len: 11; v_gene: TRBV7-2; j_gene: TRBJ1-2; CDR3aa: CASSSNYGYTF; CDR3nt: TGTGCCAGCAGTTCCAACTATGGCTACACCTTC
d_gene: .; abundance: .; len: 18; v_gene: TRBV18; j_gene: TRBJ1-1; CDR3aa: CASSPSQTGLGMNTEAFF; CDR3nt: TGTGCCAGCTCACCCTCTCAGACAGGTTTGGGAATGAACACTGAAGCTTTCTTT
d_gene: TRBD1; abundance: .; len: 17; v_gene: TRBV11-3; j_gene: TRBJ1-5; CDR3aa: CASGPLYTGVYNQPQHF; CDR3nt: TGTGCCAGCGGCCCCCTCTACACAGGGGTCTACAATCAGCCCCAGCATTTT
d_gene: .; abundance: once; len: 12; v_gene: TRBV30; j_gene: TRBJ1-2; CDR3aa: CAWRQVAYGYTF; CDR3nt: TGTGCCTGGAGGCAGGTAGCCTATGGCTACACCTTC
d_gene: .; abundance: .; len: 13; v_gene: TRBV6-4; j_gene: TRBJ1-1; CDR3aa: CASSTTISTEAFF; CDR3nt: TGTGCCAGCAGCACGACTATTAGCACTGAAGCTTTCTTT
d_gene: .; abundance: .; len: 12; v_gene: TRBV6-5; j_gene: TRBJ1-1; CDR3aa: CASSYSGGEAFF; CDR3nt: TGTGCCAGCAGTTACTCGGGTGGGGAAGCTTTCTTT
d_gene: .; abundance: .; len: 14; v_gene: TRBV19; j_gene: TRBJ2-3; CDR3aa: CASSIQTGTDTQYF; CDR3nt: TGTGCCAGTAGTATCCAGACAGGCACAGATACGCAGTATTTT
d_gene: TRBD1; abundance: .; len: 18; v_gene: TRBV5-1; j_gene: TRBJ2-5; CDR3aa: CASSLGQGSVVGEETQYF; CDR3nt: TGCGCCAGCAGCTTGGGACAGGGCTCGGTAGTCGGGGAGGAGACCCAGTACTTC
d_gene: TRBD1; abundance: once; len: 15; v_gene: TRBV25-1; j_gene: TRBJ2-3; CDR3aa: CASRRGQGNTDTQYF; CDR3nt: TGTGCCAGCAGGAGGGGACAGGGGAACACAGATACGCAGTATTTT
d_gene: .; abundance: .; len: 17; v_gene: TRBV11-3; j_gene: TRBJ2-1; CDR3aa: CASSLGERTQSYNEQFF; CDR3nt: TGTGCCAGCAGCTTAGGGGAGAGGACCCAGTCCTACAATGAGCAGTTCTTC
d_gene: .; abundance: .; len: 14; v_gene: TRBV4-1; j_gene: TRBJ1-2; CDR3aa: CASSHVSMNYGYTF; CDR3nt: TGCGCCAGCAGCCACGTTAGTATGAACTATGGCTACACCTTC
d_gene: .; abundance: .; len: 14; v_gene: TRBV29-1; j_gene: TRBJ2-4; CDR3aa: CSAAAPGQRNIQYF; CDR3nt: TGCAGCGCTGCCGCCCCGGGACAAAGGAACATTCAGTACTTC
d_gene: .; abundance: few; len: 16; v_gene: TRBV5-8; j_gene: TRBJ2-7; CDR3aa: CASSLEGPPSAYEQYF; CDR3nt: TGTGCCAGCAGCTTAGAGGGGCCTCCAAGCGCCTACGAGCAGTACTTC